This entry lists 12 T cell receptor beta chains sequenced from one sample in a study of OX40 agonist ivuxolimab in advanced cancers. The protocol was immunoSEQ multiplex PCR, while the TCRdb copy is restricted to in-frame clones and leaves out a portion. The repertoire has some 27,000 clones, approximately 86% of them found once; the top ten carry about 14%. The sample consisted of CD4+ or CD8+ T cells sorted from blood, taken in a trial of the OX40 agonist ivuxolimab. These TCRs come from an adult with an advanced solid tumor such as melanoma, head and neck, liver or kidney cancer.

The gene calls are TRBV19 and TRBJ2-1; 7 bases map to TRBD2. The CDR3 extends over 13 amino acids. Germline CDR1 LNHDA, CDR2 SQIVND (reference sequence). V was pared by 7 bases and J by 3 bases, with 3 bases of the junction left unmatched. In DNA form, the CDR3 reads TGTGCCAGTATTGCTAGCGGCTACAATGAGCAGTTCTTC. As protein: CASIASGYNEQFF.

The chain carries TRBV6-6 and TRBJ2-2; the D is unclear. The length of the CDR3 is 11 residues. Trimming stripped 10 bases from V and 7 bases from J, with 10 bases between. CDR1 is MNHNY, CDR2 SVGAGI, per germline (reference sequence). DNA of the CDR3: TGTGCCATCCGGTCCGGCGGGGAGCTGTTTTTT. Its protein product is CAIRSGGELFF.

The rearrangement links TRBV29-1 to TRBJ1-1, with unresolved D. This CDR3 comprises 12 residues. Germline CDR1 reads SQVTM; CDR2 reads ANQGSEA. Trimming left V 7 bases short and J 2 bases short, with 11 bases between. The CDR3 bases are TGCAGCGGCATGACGGTTAACACTGAAGCTTTCTTT. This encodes CSGMTVNTEAFF.

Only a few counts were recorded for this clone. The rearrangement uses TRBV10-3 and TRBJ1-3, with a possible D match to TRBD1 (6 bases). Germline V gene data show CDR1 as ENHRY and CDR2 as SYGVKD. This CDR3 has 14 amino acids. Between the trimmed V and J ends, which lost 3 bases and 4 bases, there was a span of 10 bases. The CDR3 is CAISEGGTGNTIYF. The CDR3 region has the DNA TGTGCCATCAGTGAAGGGGGAACGGGAAACACCATATATTTT.

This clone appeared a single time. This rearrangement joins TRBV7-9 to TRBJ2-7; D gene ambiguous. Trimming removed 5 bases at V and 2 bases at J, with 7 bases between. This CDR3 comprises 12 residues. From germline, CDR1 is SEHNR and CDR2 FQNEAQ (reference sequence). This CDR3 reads CASSDGAYEQYF. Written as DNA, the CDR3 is TGTGCCAGCAGCGACGGAGCCTACGAGCAGTACTTC.

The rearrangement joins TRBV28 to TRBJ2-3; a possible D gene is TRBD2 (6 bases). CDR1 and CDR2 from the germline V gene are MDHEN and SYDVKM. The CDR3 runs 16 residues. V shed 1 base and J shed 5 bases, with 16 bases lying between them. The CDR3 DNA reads TGTGCCAGCAGTTTATACCGGGAGCGCCAAGGAGATACGCAGTATTTT. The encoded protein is CASSLYRERQGDTQYF. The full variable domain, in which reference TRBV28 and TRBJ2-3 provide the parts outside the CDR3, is DVKVTQSSRYLVKRTGEKVFLECVQDMDHENMFWYRQDPGLGLRLIYFSYDVKMKEKGDIPEGYSVSREKKERFSLILESASTNQTSMYLCASSLYRERQGDTQYFGPGTRLTVL.

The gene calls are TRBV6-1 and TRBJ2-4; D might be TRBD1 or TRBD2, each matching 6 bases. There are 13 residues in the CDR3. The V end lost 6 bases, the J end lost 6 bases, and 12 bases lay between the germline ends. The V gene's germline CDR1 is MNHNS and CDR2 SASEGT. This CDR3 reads CASSLGGLNIQYF. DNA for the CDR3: TGTGCCAGCAGCCTAGGGGGACTAAACATTCAGTACTTC.

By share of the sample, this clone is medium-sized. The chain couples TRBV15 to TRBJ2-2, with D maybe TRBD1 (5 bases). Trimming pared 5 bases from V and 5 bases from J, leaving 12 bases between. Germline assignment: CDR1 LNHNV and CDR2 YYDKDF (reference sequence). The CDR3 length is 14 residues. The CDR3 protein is CATSRGRVTGELFF. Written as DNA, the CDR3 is TGTGCCACCAGCCGAGGCAGGGTGACCGGGGAGCTGTTTTTT.

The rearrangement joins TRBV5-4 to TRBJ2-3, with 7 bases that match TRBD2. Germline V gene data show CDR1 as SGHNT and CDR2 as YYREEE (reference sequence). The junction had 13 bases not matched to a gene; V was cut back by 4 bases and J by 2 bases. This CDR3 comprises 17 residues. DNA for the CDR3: TGTGCCAGCAGCCCCATTGGGGACTACCCTCTCACAGATACGCAGTATTTT. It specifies CASSPIGDYPLTDTQYF.

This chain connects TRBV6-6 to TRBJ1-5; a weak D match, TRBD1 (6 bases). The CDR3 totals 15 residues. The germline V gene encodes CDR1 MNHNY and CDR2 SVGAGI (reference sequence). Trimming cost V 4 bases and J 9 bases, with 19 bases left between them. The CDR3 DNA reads TGTGCCAGCAGTTCCAGGGGCGGGGCCGGGGGGCCCCAGCATTTT. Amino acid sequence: CASSSRGGAGGPQHF.

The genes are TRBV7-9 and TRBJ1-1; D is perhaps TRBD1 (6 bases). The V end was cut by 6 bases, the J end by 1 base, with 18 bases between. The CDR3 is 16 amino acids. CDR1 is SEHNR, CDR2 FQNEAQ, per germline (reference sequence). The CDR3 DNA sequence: TGTGCCAGCAGAACCGGACAGACCGCTCCGAACACTGAAGCTTTCTTT. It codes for CASRTGQTAPNTEAFF. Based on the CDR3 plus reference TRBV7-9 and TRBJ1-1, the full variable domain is DTGVSQNPRHKITKRGQNVTFRCDPISEHNRLYWYRQTLGQGPEFLTYFQNEAQLEKSRLLSDRFSAERPKGSFSTLEIQRTEQGDSAMYLCASRTGQTAPNTEAFFGQGTRLTVV.

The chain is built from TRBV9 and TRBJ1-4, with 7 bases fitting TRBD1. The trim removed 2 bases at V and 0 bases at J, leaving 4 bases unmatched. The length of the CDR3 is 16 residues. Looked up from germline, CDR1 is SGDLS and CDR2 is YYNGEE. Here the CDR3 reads CASSVTDRATNEKLFF. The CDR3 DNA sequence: TGTGCCAGCAGCGTTACCGACAGGGCAACTAATGAAAAACTGTTTTTT.